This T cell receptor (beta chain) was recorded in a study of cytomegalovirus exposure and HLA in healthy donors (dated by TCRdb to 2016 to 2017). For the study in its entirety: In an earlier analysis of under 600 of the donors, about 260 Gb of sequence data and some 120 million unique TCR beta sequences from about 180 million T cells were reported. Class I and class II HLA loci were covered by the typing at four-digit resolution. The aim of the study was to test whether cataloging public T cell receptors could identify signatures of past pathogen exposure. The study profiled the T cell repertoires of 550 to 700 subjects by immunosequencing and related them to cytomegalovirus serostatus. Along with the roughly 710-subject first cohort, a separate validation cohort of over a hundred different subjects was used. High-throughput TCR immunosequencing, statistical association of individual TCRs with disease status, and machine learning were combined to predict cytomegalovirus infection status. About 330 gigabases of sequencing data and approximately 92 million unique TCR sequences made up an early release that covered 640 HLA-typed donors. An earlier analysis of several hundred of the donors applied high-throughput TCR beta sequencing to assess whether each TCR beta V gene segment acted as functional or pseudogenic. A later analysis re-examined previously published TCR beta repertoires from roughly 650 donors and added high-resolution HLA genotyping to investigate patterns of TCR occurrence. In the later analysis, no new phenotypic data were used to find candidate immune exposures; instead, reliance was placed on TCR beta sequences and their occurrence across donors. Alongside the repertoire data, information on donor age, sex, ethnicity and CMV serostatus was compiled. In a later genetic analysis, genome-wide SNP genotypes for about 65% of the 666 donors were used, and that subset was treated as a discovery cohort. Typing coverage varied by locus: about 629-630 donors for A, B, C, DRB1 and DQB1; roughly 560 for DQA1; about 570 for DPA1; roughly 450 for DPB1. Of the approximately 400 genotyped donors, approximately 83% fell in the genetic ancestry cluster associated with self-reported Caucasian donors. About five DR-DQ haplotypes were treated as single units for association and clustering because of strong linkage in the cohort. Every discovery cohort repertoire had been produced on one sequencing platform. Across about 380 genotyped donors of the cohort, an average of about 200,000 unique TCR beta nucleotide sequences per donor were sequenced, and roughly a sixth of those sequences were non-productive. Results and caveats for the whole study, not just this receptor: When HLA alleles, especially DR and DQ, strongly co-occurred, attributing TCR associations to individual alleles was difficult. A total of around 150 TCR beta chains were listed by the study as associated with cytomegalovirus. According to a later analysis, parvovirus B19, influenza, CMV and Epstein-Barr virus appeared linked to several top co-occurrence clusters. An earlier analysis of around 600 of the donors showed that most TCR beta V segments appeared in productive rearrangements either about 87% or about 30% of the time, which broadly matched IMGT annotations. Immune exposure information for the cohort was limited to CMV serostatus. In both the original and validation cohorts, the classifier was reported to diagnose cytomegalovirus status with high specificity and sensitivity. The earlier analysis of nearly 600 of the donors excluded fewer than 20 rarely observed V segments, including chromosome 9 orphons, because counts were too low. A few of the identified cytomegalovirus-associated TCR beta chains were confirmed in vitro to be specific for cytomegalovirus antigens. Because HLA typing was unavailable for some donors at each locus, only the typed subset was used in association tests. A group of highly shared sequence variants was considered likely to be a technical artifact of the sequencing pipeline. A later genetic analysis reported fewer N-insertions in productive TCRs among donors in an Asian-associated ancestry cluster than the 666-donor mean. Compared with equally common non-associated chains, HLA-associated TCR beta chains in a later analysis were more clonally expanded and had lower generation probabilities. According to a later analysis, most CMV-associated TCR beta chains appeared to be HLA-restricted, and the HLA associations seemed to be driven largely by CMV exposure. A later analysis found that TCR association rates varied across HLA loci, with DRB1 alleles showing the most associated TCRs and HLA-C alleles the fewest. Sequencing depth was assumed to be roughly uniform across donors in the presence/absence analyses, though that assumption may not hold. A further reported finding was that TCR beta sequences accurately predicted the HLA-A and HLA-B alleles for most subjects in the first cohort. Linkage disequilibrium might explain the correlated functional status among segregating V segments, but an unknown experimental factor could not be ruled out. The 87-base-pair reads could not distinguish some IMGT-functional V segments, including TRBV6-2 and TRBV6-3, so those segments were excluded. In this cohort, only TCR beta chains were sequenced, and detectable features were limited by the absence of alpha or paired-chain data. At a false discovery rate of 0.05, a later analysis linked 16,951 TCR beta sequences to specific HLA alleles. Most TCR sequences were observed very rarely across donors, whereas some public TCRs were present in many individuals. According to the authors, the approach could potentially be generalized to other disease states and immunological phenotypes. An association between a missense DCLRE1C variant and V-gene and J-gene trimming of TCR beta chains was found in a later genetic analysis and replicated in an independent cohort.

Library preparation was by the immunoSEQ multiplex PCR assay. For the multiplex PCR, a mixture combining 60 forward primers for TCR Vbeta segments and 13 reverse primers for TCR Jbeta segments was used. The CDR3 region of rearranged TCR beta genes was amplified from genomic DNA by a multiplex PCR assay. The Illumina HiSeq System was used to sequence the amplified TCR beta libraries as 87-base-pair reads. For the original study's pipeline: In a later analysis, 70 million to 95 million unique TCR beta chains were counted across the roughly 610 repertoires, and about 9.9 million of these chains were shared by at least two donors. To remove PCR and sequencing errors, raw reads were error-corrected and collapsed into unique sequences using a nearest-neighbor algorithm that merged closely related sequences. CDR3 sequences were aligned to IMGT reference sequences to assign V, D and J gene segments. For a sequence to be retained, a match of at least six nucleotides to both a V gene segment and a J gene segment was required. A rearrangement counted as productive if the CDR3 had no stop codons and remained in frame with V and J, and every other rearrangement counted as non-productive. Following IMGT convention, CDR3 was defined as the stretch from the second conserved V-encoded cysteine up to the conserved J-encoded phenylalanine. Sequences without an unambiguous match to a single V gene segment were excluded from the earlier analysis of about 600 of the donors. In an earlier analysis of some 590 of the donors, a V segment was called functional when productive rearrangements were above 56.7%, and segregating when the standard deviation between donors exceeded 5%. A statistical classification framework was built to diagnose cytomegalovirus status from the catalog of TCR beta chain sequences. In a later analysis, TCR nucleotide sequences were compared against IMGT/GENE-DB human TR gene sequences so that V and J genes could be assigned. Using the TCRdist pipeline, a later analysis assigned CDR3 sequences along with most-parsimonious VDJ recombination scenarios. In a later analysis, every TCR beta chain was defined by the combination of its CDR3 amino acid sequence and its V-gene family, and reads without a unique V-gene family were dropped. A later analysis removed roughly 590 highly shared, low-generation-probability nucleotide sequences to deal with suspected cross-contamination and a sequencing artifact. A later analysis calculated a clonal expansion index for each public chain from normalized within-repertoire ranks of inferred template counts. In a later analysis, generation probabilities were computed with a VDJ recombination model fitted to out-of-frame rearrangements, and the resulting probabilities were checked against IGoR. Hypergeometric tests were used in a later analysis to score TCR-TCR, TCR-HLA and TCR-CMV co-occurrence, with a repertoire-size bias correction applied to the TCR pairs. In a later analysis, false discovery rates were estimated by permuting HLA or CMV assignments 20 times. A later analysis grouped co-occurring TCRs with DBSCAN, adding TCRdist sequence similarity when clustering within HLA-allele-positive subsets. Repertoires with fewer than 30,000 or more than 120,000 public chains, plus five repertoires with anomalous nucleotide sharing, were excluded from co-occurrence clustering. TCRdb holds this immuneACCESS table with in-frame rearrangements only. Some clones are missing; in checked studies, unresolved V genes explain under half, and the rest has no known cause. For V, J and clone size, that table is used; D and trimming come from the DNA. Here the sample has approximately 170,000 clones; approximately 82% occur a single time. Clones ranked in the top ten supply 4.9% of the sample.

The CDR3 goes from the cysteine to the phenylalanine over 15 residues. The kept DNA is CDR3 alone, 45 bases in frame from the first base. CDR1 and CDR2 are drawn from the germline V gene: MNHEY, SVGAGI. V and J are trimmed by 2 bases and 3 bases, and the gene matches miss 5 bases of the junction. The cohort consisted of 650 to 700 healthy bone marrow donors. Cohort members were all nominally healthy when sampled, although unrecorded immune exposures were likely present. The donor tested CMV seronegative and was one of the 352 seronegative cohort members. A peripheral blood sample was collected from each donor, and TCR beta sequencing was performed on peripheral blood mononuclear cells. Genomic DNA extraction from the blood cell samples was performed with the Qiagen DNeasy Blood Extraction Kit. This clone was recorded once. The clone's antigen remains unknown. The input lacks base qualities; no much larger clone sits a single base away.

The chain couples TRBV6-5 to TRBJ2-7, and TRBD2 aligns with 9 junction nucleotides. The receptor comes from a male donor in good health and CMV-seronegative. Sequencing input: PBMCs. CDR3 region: CASSYDISGGYEQYF. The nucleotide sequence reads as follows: TGTGCCAGCAGTTACGATATTAGCGGGGGCTACGAGCAGTACTTC.